A single sample gave rise to the 24 T cell receptor beta chains below, sequenced in a study of early T cells in non-severe SARS-CoV-2 infection. Via MiXCR, TCRdb re-called the 5' RACE reads, giving one row per CDR3 protein. The sample yields under 80,000 distinct CDR3 sequences, approximately 12% seen once. The sample comprised whole blood. Receptors originate from an adult who was a healthcare worker with PCR-confirmed SARS-CoV-2 infection or an uninfected control (not recorded which).

This clonotype showed up many times. The genes are TRBV11-1 and TRBJ2-5; D may match TRBD1 or TRBD2 (5 bases each). V was cut by 1 base and J by 5 bases, with 17 bases left in between. Germline V gene data show CDR1 as SGHAT and CDR2 as FQDESV (reference sequence). CDR3 size: 16 residues. In nucleotides, the CDR3 is TGTGCCAGCAGCTTAGATTCGGGACCCGCGCGGGAGACCCAGTACTTC. This gives the protein CASSLDSGPARETQYF.

This clonotype occurred many times. The chain combines TRBV5-1 with TRBJ2-7, with 7 bases that match TRBD1. This CDR3 contains 14 residues. Germline V gene data show CDR1 as SGHRS and CDR2 as YFSETQ. Trimming took 4 bases from V and 2 from J; bases not matched to a gene: 6. The CDR3 spells CASSPRQGPYEQYF. In nucleotides, the CDR3 is TGCGCCAGCAGCCCCAGACAGGGACCCTACGAGCAGTACTTC.

The genes are TRBV10-3 and TRBJ1-1; D is uncertain. Trimming cost V 3 bases and J 1 base, with 9 bases left between them. Germline V CDR1 and CDR2: ENHRY, SYGVKD. The CDR3 runs 14 residues. CDR3 coding DNA: TGTGCCATCAGTGAAGGGCGAGCGAACACTGAAGCTTTCTTT. This encodes CAISEGRANTEAFF.

The chain employs TRBV7-6 and TRBJ2-7; maybe TRBD1 (6 bases). This CDR3 has 14 residues. Trimming removed 5 bases at V and 1 base at J, with 12 bases between. CDR1 and CDR2 (germline): SGHVS, FNYEAQ. The CDR3 DNA follows: TGTGCCAGCAGCCTCGACAGGTCTTCCTACGAGCAGTACTTC. It specifies CASSLDRSSYEQYF. The full variable domain, its missing parts supplied by reference TRBV7-6 and TRBJ2-7, is GAGVSQSPRYKVTKRGQDVALRCDPISGHVSLYWYRQALGQGPEFLTYFNYEAQQDKSGLPNDRFSAERPEGSISTLTIQRTEQRDSAMYRCASSLDRSSYEQYFGPGTRLTVT.

A remark on this clonotype: This may be a read error: a much more frequent sequence differs by one nucleotide. The chain links TRBV9 to TRBJ2-7, with D hard to call. The CDR3 is 15 amino acids. The V end was cut by 5 bases, the J end by 5 bases, with 20 bases between. Germline V gene lookup returns CDR1 SGDLS and CDR2 YYNGEE. DNA for the CDR3: TGTGCCAGCAGTCGTACGGGTTTCGCCTGGGACGAGCAGTACTTC. As protein: CASSRTGFAWDEQYF.

This clonotype has ten or more counts. V usage is TRBV5-1 and J usage is TRBJ1-2; unclear D gene. This CDR3 region has 15 residues. V dropped 4 bases and J dropped 3 bases, with 16 bases sitting between them. Germline V CDR1 and CDR2: SGHRS, YFSETQ. The CDR3 is CASSIKEGEDYGYTF. For the CDR3, the DNA is TGCGCCAGCAGCATAAAGGAGGGCGAAGACTATGGCTACACCTTC. Full variable domain (missing parts from reference TRBV5-1 and TRBJ1-2): KAGVTQTPRYLIKTRGQQVTLSCSPISGHRSVSWYQQTPGQGLQFLFEYFSETQRNKGNFPGRFSGRQFSNSRSEMNVSTLELGDSALYLCASSIKEGEDYGYTFGSGTRLTVV.

This clonotype showed up just a few times. The chain has TRBV9 and TRBJ2-5; D may correspond to TRBD1 or TRBD2 (5 bases each). CDR3 length: 14 residues. Per germline, CDR1 SGDLS and CDR2 YYNGEE. Trimming removed 4 bases from V and 3 bases from J, with 13 bases in between. The CDR3 loop reads CASSPGTQKETQYF. The CDR3 DNA sequence: TGTGCCAGCAGCCCCGGGACGCAAAAAGAGACCCAGTACTTC.

In its sample, this clonotype was seen many times. The V call is TRBV7-9, the J call TRBJ2-1; D gene ambiguous. Germline CDR1 reads SEHNR; CDR2 reads FQNEAQ (reference sequence). Trimming shortened V by 5 bases and J by 8 bases, and 10 bases separated the two germline ends. The CDR3 extends over 12 amino acids. CDR3 nucleotides: TGTGCCAGCAGCCTCGTAAGGGATGAGCAGTTCTTC. This translates into CASSLVRDEQFF.

This clonotype was counted at least ten times. The chain carries TRBV30 and TRBJ1-3; D unresolved. Germline V gene data show CDR1 as GTSNPN and CDR2 as SVGIG (reference sequence). The CDR3 runs 17 residues. Trimming shortened V by 2 bases and J by 0 bases, and 17 bases separated the two germline ends. The CDR3 protein is CAWSREQKLRSGNTIYF. CDR3 sequence (DNA): TGTGCCTGGAGTAGAGAACAGAAATTACGCTCTGGAAACACCATATATTTT.

The chain recombines TRBV12-3 or TRBV12-4 with TRBJ2-5; the match to TRBD2 covers 11 bases. Germline trimming cut 7 bases from V and 4 bases from J; bases unmatched to any gene: 5. The CDR3 is 14 residues long. The chain's CDR3 is CASTTGTSGETQYF. The CDR3 nucleotides read TGTGCCAGCACCACCGGGACTAGCGGAGAGACCCAGTACTTC.

This clonotype has more than one count but fewer than ten. This chain joins TRBV20-1 and TRBJ2-1; D gene unclear. CDR1 DFQATT and CDR2 SNEGSKA come from the germline V gene (reference sequence). Trimming left V 5 bases short and J 1 base short, with 15 bases between. The length of the CDR3 is 15 residues. The CDR3 spells CSAPLYSQSYNEQFF. The CDR3 DNA is TGCAGTGCTCCATTGTACAGCCAGTCCTACAATGAGCAGTTCTTC.

This clonotype was picked up many times. The rearrangement links TRBV7-3 to TRBJ2-3, with 8 bases that match TRBD1. Germline assignment: CDR1 SGHTA and CDR2 FQGTGA. This CDR3 has 16 amino acids. Trimming cost V 4 bases and J 0 bases; bases outside gene matches: 6. CDR3 sequence reads: CASSSDRATSTDTQYF. CDR3 DNA: TGTGCCAGCAGCTCGGACAGGGCCACTAGCACAGATACGCAGTATTTT.

This clonotype was counted ten times or more. V usage is TRBV18 and J usage is TRBJ2-5; 7 bases map to TRBD1. This CDR3 is built from 12 residues. V lost 6 bases and J lost 4; bases outside the gene matches: 2. Per germline, CDR1 KGHSH and CDR2 LQKENI. This chain's CDR3 is CASSPGGETQYF. The CDR3 DNA reads as TGTGCCAGCTCCCCAGGGGGAGAGACCCAGTACTTC.

This clonotype was recorded many times. The CDR3 sequence: CASSLVAGTVQFF. The DNA for the CDR3 is TGCGCCAGCAGCTTGGTGGCGGGGACTGTGCAGTTCTTC. This sequence joins TRBV5-1 and TRBJ2-1, with D tentatively TRBD2 (6 bases). CDR3 size: 13 residues. The germline V and J ends were trimmed by 0 bases and 12 bases, with 13 bases remaining between them. Germline V gives CDR1 SGHRS, CDR2 YFSETQ. Combining the CDR3 with reference TRBV5-1 and TRBJ2-1 gives the whole variable domain KAGVTQTPRYLIKTRGQQVTLSCSPISGHRSVSWYQQTPGQGLQFLFEYFSETQRNKGNFPGRFSGRQFSNSRSEMNVSTLELGDSALYLCASSLVAGTVQFFGPGTRLTVL.

Only a few counts were recorded for this clonotype. The chain has TRBV20-1 and TRBJ2-5; D might be TRBD2 (6 bases). V lost 6 bases, J lost 5 bases, and 19 bases lay in between. Looked up from germline, CDR1 is DFQATT and CDR2 is SNEGSKA (reference sequence). The CDR3 runs to 14 residues. The CDR3 here is CSATTSQVAETQYF. The CDR3 DNA reads as TGCAGTGCAACGACTAGTCAGGTAGCGGAGACCCAGTACTTC.

This clonotype was detected ten times or more. The chain has TRBV11-2 and TRBJ2-7, with D possibly matching TRBD1 (6 bases). CDR3 length equals 13 residues. V was trimmed by 5 bases and J by 6 bases, leaving 14 bases between them. Germline V gives CDR1 SGHAT, CDR2 FQNNGV. CDR3 in DNA: TGTGCCAGCAGCCCACAGGGTTGGGGCGAGCAGTACTTC. This sequence encodes CASSPQGWGEQYF. The full variable domain, with the rest looked up from reference TRBV11-2 and TRBJ2-7, is EAGVAQSPRYKIIEKRQSVAFWCNPISGHATLYWYQQILGQGPKLLIQFQNNGVVDDSQLPKDRFSAERLKGVDSTLKIQPAKLEDSAVYLCASSPQGWGEQYFGPGTRLTVT.

This clonotype was seen more than once but under ten times. The rearrangement joins TRBV4-1 to TRBJ2-1, with a possible D match to TRBD1 (5 bases). CDR1 is MGHRA, CDR2 YSYEKL, per germline. The CDR3 covers 16 residues. Trimming removed 1 base at V and 3 bases at J, with 13 bases between. CDR3 coding DNA: TGCGCCAGCAGCCAAGGGTTTGGAGACAGCTACAATGAGCAGTTCTTC. Its translation: CASSQGFGDSYNEQFF.

This clonotype was observed at least ten times. The rearrangement links TRBV5-4 to TRBJ2-3; tentative D call: TRBD1 (6 bases). With 4 bases removed from V and 6 bases from J, the gap between germline ends came to 15 bases. The length of the CDR3 is 14 residues. Germline CDR1 is SGHNT and CDR2 is YYREEE (reference sequence). The CDR3 protein is CASSPPQGTDTQYF. DNA of the CDR3: TGTGCCAGCAGCCCACCCCAGGGGACGGATACGCAGTATTTT.

This clonotype was seen more than once but under ten times. The chain has TRBV10-3 and TRBJ2-5; 7 bases line up with TRBD1. V lost 2 bases to trimming and J lost 1 base; unmatched junction nucleotides: 7. The CDR3 runs 16 residues. Germline V CDR1 and CDR2: ENHRY, SYGVKD. CDR3 in DNA: TGTGCCATCAGTGAGGGTCGACAGGGCCTCCAAGAGACCCAGTACTTC. Protein sequence: CAISEGRQGLQETQYF.

In this sample, this clonotype turned up many times. This chain joins TRBV6-2 or TRBV6-3 and TRBJ1-2, with D unclear. From germline, CDR1 is MNHEY and CDR2 SVGEGT. V gave up 7 bases and J gave up 0 bases, with 9 bases separating them. The length of the CDR3 is 13 residues. The CDR3 DNA reads as TGTGCCAGCACTCGGCTTACTAACTATGGCTACACCTTC. Protein product: CASTRLTNYGYTF.

This sequence joins TRBV20-1 and TRBJ2-6, with D unresolved. The CDR3 loop spans 14 amino acids. From germline, CDR1 is DFQATT and CDR2 SNEGSKA (reference sequence). V was shortened by 0 bases and J by 1 base, with 4 bases between the two germline ends. In DNA, the CDR3 is TGCAGTGCTAGAGATCGTTCTGGGGCCAACGTCCTGACTTTC. The encoded protein is CSARDRSGANVLTF.

This sequence joins TRBV6-2 or TRBV6-3 and TRBJ2-3, with TRBD2 matching over 7 bases. Germline CDR1 is MNHEY and CDR2 is SVGEGT. The ends lost 6 bases at V and 2 bases at J; junction bases unmatched: 5. CDR3 length equals 14 residues. Here the CDR3 DNA reads TGTGCCAGCAGGCTAGCGGTGCTCACAGATACGCAGTATTTT. Translation gives CASRLAVLTDTQYF.

As to this clonotype: A much larger clone differs from this one at a single base, so this may be a read error. The rearrangement joins TRBV11-3 to TRBJ2-2, with D tentatively TRBD2 (6 bases). CDR3 length: 15 amino acids. CDR1 and CDR2 (germline): SGHNT, YENEEA. CDR3 loop: CASSSTRGNAGELFF. The CDR3 DNA sequence: TGTGCCAGCAGCTCCACCCGGGGGAACGCCGGGGAGCTGTTTTTT. Full variable domain (rest looked up from reference TRBV11-3 and TRBJ2-2): EAGVVQSPRYKIIEKKQPVAFWCNPISGHNTLYWYLQNLGQGPELLIRYENEEAVDDSQLPKDRFSAERLKGVDSTLKIQPAELGDSAVYLCASSSTRGNAGELFFGEGSRLTVL.

This clonotype was detected ten times or more. The chain combines TRBV6-4 with TRBJ2-1; 10 bases agree with TRBD2. CDR3 length equals 15 residues. V was pared by 0 bases and J by 5 bases, with 1 base of the junction left unmatched. Germline CDR1 and CDR2: MRHNA and SNTAGT. CDR3 DNA: TGTGCCAGCAGTGACTCGCTAGCGGGGGACAATGAGCAGTTCTTC. Protein sequence: CASSDSLAGDNEQFF.